Here is one T cell receptor beta chain with its context. Its antigen is still unknown. V was clipped by 4 bases and J by 5 bases; unmatched bases: 12. CDR3 size: 16 residues. Germline lookup yields CDR1 MGHRA and CDR2 YSYEKL. Generated by immunoSEQ multiplex PCR, the TCRdb table keeps only in-frame clones and is missing some. The sample lists roughly 90,000 clones, roughly 88% occurring once. The data originate from a study of radiotherapy plus CTLA-4 blockade in lung cancer. Overall study results and limits: TCR clones originating in tumors grew in number in blood after radiotherapy plus ipilimumab.

The chain recombines TRBV4-1 with TRBJ2-7; TRBD2 aligns across 9 bases. The sample was peripheral blood, taken from a patient treated with radiotherapy plus ipilimumab. This clonotype was sampled from a human donor with non-small cell lung cancer that progressed on radiotherapy plus ipilimumab. The chain's CDR3 is CASSPFRVAGVDEQYF. In DNA form, the CDR3 reads TGCGCCAGCAGCCCGTTCCGGGTAGCGGGAGTCGACGAGCAGTACTTC.